This T cell receptor beta chain originates from a study of shared clonotypes between healthy human individuals. CDR3 length: 14 residues. Germline values: CDR1 SNHLY, CDR2 FYNNEI. As concerns this clone: Germline is not matched at one junction end, which may reflect a read error.

Only Caucasian adults living in Nashville, Tennessee served as donors. As originally analysed: Without quality scores, immunoSEQ junctional reads could not be filtered like full-length reads. Assay used: immunoSEQ multiplex PCR; TCRdb lists only in-frame clones, some missing. The V and J calls and the clone size are those of that table, but D and trimming were determined from the DNA. There are about 490,000 clones in the sample; roughly 80% occur only once, and 9.5% to 15% lies in the top ten. The sample comprised PBMCs. This clonotype was sampled from a woman aged 40 to 49 in good health. Some clones in this sample may be carry-over from other donors' samples. The chain employs TRBV2 and TRBJ1-1, with D uncertain. The CDR3 loop is CASSDQGMNAEAFF. CDR3 DNA sequence: TGTGCCAGCAGTGATCAAGGGATGAACGCTGAAGCTTTCTTT.